This TCR beta chain was identified in a study of blood T cell repertoires in COVID-19. Study-level background: Material from acute and convalescent COVID-19 was sourced from the United States, Italy and Spain. Sample material is recorded as cDNA or gDNA derived from T cells, B-cell-depleted T cells, or PBMCs.

Original analysis: The authors estimated nucleated cell counts from reference gene primer amplification. The assay was immunoSEQ multiplex PCR, and TCRdb's table has in-frame clones only and misses some. V and J calls and clone size follow that table, whereas D and trimming were derived from the DNA. This sample yields some 100,000 clones, of which 81% are seen a single time; around 27% belongs to the top ten. Trimming removed 5 bases at V and 5 bases at J, with 12 bases between. The CDR3 loop spans 13 amino acids. Sequencing was done on a sample of peripheral blood. The chain combines TRBV12-3 or TRBV12-4 with TRBJ1-1; tentatively, D is TRBD1 (5 bases). The receptor was derived from a man of 80 years or more with active or convalescent COVID-19. CDR3 nucleotides: TGTGCCAGCAGTGCCGCCAGGGCGACTGAAGCTTTCTTT. This translates into CASSAARATEAFF.